This TCR beta chain was profiled in a study of cytomegalovirus exposure and HLA in healthy donors. Study results and caveats: Listed as cytomegalovirus-associated were more than 150 TCR beta chains. A later analysis linked a missense variant in DCLRE1C to the trimming of TCR beta V and J genes.

Germline values: CDR1 SGHTA, CDR2 FQGNSA. The V and J ends lost 7 bases and 3 bases respectively, with 13 bases between them. CDR3 length: 13 amino acids. The PCR had 60 Vbeta and 13 Jbeta primers. Source study methods: Later work found 65 million to 100 million unique TCR beta chains, with 9.5 million to 12 million shared. Using immunoSEQ multiplex PCR, the repertoire was profiled, and TCRdb retains in-frame clones only, with some absent. V and J calls and clone size come straight from that table; D and trimming were deduced from the DNA. Of some 270,000 clones in the sample, around nine tenths were seen once. Turning to this clone: Its antigen remains unidentified.

The sequencing sample was made of PBMCs. The receptor comes from a girl between 2 and 10 years old in good health and CMV-seronegative. V is TRBV7-2 and J is TRBJ2-7, with D perhaps TRBD1 (6 bases). The CDR3 reads CASTNPTGYEQYF. CDR3 DNA sequence: TGTGCCAGCACCAACCCGACAGGCTACGAGCAGTACTTC.